This note documents a single TCR beta chain sequence. The data originate from a study of blood T cells in healthy people across ages. Study information: Capture via template switching afforded approximately one barcoded beta molecule per two T cells.

J lost 5 bases, V lost 6 bases, and 7 bases had no gene match. The CDR3 totals 14 residues. The second PCR ran 7 to 11 cycles with a sample-barcoded 5' primer and J-beta primers. One entry per CDR3 protein results from TCRdb running MiXCR on the 5' RACE reads. The sample yields over 450,000 distinct CDR3 sequences, 24% seen once. Per sample, at least 5 micrograms of total RNA were extracted. These data were also reused for a study on T cells of mothers and their children. This second report adds: For the second PCR, the M1S primer put in sample barcodes and 2-4 random nucleotides.

Sequenced input: blood. This chain uses TRBV12-3 or TRBV12-4 with TRBJ2-5; 9 nucleotides agree with TRBD1. The sequence came from a boy between 5 and 17 years old in good health. The CDR3 nucleotides read TGTGCCAGCAGATTGACAGGGGGTTCGGAGACCCAGTACTTC. This encodes CASRLTGGSETQYF.